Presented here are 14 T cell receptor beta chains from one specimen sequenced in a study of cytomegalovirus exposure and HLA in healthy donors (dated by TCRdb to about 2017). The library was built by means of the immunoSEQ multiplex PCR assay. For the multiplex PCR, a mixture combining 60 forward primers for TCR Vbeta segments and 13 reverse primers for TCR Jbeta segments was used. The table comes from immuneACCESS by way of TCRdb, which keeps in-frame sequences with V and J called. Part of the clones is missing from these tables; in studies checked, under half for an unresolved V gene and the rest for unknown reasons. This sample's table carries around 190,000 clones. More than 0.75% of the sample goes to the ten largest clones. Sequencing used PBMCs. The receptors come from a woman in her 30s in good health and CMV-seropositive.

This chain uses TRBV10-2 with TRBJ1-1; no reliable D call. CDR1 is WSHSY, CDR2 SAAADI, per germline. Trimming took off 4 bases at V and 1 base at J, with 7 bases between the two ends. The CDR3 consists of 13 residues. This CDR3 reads CASSVSENTEAFF. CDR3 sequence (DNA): TGCGCCAGCAGTGTTTCAGAGAACACTGAAGCTTTCTTT.

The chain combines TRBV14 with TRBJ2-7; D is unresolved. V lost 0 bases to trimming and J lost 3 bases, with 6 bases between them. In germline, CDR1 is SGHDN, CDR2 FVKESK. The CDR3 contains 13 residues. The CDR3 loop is CASSQDPSYEQYF. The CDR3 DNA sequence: TGTGCCAGCAGCCAAGACCCTAGCTACGAGCAGTACTTC.

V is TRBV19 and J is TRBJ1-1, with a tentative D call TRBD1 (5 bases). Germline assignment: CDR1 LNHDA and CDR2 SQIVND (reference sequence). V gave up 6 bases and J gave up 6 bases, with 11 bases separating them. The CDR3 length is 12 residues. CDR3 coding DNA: TGTGCCAGTAGGGCGGAGGGGTCTGAAGCTTTCTTT. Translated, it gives CASRAEGSEAFF.

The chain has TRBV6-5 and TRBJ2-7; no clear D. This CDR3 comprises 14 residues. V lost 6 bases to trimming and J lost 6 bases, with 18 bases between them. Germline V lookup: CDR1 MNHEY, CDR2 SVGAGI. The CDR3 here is CASSPSAPTGEQYF. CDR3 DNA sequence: TGTGCCAGCAGCCCTTCGGCACCAACGGGCGAGCAGTACTTC.

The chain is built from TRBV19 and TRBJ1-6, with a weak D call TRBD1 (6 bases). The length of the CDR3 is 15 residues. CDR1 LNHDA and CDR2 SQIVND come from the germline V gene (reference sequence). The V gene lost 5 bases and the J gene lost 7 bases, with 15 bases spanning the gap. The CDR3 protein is CASSRQVGQNSPLHF. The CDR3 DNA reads TGTGCCAGTAGTCGACAGGTAGGGCAAAATTCACCCCTCCACTTT.

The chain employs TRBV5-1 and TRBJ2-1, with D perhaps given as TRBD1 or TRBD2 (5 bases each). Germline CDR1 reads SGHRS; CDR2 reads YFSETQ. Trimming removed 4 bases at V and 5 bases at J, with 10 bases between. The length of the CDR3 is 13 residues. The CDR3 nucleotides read TGCGCCAGCAGCATGGGACGGGACAATGAGCAGTTCTTC. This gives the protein CASSMGRDNEQFF.

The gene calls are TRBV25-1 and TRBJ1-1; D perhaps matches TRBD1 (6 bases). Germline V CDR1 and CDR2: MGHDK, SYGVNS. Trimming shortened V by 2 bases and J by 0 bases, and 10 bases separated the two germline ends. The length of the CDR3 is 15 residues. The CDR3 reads CASSEGGSMNTEAFF. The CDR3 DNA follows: TGTGCCAGCAGTGAAGGGGGCAGTATGAACACTGAAGCTTTCTTT.

CDR3 residues: CASAEDRGQPQHF. For the CDR3, the DNA is TGTGCTAGTGCCGAGGACAGGGGTCAGCCCCAGCATTTT. The V call is TRBV12-5, the J call TRBJ1-5; 9 bases align to TRBD1. The CDR3 has 13 residues. Per the germline V gene, CDR1 is LGHNT and CDR2 is FRNRAP. Trimming removed 7 bases from V and 6 bases from J; junction bases left unmatched: 4.

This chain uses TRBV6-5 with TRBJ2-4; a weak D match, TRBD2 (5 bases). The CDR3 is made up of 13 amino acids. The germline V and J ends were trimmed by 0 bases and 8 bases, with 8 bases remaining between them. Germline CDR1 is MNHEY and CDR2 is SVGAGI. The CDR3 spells CASSYSWGDIQYF. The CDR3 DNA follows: TGTGCCAGCAGTTACTCGTGGGGAGACATTCAGTACTTC.

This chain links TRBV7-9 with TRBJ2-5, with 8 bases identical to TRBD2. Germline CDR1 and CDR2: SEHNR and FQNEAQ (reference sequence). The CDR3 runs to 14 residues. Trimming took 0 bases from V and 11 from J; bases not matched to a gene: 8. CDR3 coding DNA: TGTGCCAGCAGCTTAGCGCCGGGGGGGCGGGAGCAGTACTTC. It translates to CASSLAPGGREQYF.

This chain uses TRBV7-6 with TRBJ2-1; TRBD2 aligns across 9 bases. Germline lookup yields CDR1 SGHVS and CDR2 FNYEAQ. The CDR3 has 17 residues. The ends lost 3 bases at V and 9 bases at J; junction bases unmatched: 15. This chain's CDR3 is CASSLVPSGKKSVEQFF. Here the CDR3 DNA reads TGTGCCAGCAGCTTGGTCCCTAGCGGGAAGAAGAGCGTTGAGCAGTTCTTC.

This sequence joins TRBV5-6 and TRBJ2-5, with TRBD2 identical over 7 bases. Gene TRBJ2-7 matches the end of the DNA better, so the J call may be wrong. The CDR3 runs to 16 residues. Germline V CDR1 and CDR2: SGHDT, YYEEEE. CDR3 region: CASSLVSAGRTYEQYF. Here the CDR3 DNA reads TGTGCCAGCAGCTTGGTTTCAGCGGGACGTACCTACGAGCAGTACTTC.

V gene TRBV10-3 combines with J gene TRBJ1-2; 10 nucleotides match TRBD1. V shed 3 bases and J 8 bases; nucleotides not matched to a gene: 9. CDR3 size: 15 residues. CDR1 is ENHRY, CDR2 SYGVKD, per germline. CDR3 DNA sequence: TGTGCCATCAGTGATGGCCTGACAGGGGGCTACGGCTACACCTTC. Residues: CAISDGLTGGYGYTF.

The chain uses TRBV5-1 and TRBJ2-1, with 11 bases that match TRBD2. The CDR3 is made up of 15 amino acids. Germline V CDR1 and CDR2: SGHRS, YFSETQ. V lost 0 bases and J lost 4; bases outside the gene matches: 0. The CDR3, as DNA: TGCGCCAGCAGCTTGGGGACTAGCGGGTACAATGAGCAGTTCTTC. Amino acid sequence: CASSLGTSGYNEQFF.